This TCR beta chain originates from a study of blood T cell repertoires in COVID-19. Study-level background: Collection of acute and convalescent COVID-19 samples took place in the United States, Italy and Spain. Sources were T cells, B-cell-depleted T cells, or PBMCs; the material itself was cDNA or gDNA.

This clone has only a few counts. V lost 4 bases, J lost 6 bases, and 5 bases stayed unmatched. Germline loops: CDR1 MDHEN, CDR2 SYDVKM. The CDR3 sequence is 14 residues long. The assay was immunoSEQ multiplex PCR, and TCRdb's table has in-frame clones only and misses some. The table includes fewer than 75,000 clones, approximately 89% detected once. Sequencing was carried out using peripheral blood. The chain employs TRBV28 and TRBJ2-7; 11 nucleotides line up with TRBD1. The sequence was obtained from a man aged 55 to 70 with active or convalescent COVID-19. The CDR3 DNA follows: TGTGCCAGCAGTTCCGGGACAGGGGGTGGCGAGCAGTACTTC. Translating gives CASSSGTGGGEQYF.